This T cell receptor beta chain emerged from a study of shared clonotypes between healthy human individuals. The CDR3 runs 16 residues. CDR1 is MNHEY and CDR2 is SMNVEV in the germline V gene (reference sequence). The ends were cut back, 5 bases at V and 9 bases at J, with 23 bases in the middle. The protocol was immunoSEQ multiplex PCR, while the TCRdb copy is restricted to in-frame clones and leaves out a portion. The sample includes millions of clones, 85% to 95% of them seen just once. The naive CD8 fraction comprised CD45RO-negative cells positively selected for CCR7 and excluded terminally differentiated effector memory CD45RA+ cells.

The V and J genes are TRBV27 and TRBJ2-1; TRBD2 might be the D (6 bases). The TCR sequence derives from a man younger than 35 in good health. Some clones in this sample may be carry-over from other donors' samples. Sample: naive CD8+ T cells from PBMCs. This chain's CDR3 is CASSPTYTELAGEQFF. CDR3 DNA sequence: TGTGCCAGCAGTCCCACATACACGGAACTAGCAGGTGAGCAGTTCTTC.